This T cell receptor beta chain came from a study of cytomegalovirus exposure and HLA in healthy donors. Study summary: A previous analysis identified 90 million to 140 million unique TCR beta sequences derived from 180 million or so T cells. HLA-typed donors contributed 80 million to 85 million unique TCRs, which were held in an early data release. Points from the study as a whole: For TCR beta chains, V- and J-gene trimming was later linked to a missense DCLRE1C variant.

Primers: 60 Vbeta forward and 13 Jbeta reverse. Sequencing was performed with immunoSEQ multiplex PCR; in TCRdb, only in-frame clones are kept and a portion is missing. The table records approximately 110,000 clones, about four fifths of them present only once. This clone came up a few times. The antigen remains undetermined. This CDR3 region has 18 residues. Trimming stripped 4 bases from V and 4 bases from J, with 22 bases between. Germline V gene data show CDR1 as SNHLY and CDR2 as FYNNEI. Material: PBMCs. The TCR originated in a man in his forties in good health and CMV-seronegative. The rearrangement joins TRBV2 to TRBJ2-2, with D possibly matching TRBD2 (5 bases). The CDR3 DNA reads as TGTGCCAGCAGTGGAGTCGTGGTGACCTGGGGAGCCACCGGGGAGCTGTTTTTT. It translates to CASSGVVVTWGATGELFF.